This passage covers 25 T cell receptor beta chains from one sample sequenced in a study of cytomegalovirus exposure and HLA in healthy donors. With 60 Vbeta and 13 Jbeta primers, the PCR was carried out. Method: immunoSEQ multiplex PCR; TCRdb's copy keeps in-frame clones and lacks some. The table includes about 200,000 clones, 75% to 85% detected once. Sequenced material: PBMCs. These receptors were collected from a girl aged 10-17 years in good health and CMV-seropositive.

The chain combines TRBV29-1 with TRBJ2-7; TRBD1 matches at 7 bases. CDR1 is SQVTM and CDR2 is ANQGSEA in the germline V gene. Trimming removed 2 bases from V and 0 bases from J; junction bases left unmatched: 13. This CDR3 contains 17 residues. Here the CDR3 reads CSVEPNGQAKSSYEQYF. CDR3 in DNA: TGCAGCGTTGAACCAAACGGACAGGCCAAGAGCTCCTACGAGCAGTACTTC.

A few counts support this clone. The chain combines TRBV6-5 with TRBJ1-4, with D possibly matching TRBD1 (5 bases). CDR3 length: 16 amino acids. Germline CDR1 is MNHEY and CDR2 is SVGAGI. Trimming removed 2 bases at V and 7 bases at J, with 17 bases between. The CDR3 protein is CASSYDGGVGSEKLFF. In DNA form, the CDR3 reads TGTGCCAGCAGTTACGACGGAGGGGTGGGTAGTGAAAAACTGTTTTTT.

The CDR3 DNA sequence: TGTGCCAGCAGTTACGAGACAGGGGCGCGAGAAAAACTGTTTTTT. Translating gives CASSYETGAREKLFF. The chain carries TRBV6-5 and TRBJ1-4; TRBD1 matches at 8 bases. The J segment lost 8 bases and the V segment lost 2 bases, leaving 7 bases of the junction unmatched. CDR3 length equals 15 residues. Germline lookup yields CDR1 MNHEY and CDR2 SVGAGI.

The J gene is TRBJ1-6, the V gene TRBV11-3; D perhaps matches TRBD1 (5 bases). V was trimmed by 0 bases and J by 7 bases, leaving 10 bases between them. Germline loops: CDR1 SGHNT, CDR2 YENEEA. The CDR3 sequence is 15 residues long. CDR3 sequence reads: CASSLDYRSNSPLHF. The CDR3 DNA is TGTGCCAGCAGCTTAGATTACAGGTCCAATTCACCCCTCCACTTT.

CDR3 DNA sequence: TGTGCCAGCAGCCAGGACAGGGCAGCAGATACGCAGTATTTT. Amino acid sequence: CASSQDRAADTQYF. V and J are TRBV7-2 and TRBJ2-3; TRBD1 agrees at 8 bases. Trimming at V came to 5 bases and at J to 4 bases, leaving 5 bases not matched to a gene. Germline V gene sequence: CDR1 SGHTA, CDR2 FQGNSA. The CDR3 runs to 14 residues.

This clone is a singleton in its sample. The chain has TRBV11-2 and TRBJ2-7; TRBD1 might be the D (6 bases). With 5 bases removed from V and 2 bases from J, the gap between germline ends came to 16 bases. The CDR3 runs to 15 residues. Germline CDR1 SGHAT, CDR2 FQNNGV. The CDR3 reads CASSGWDTLTYEQYF. CDR3 nucleotides: TGTGCCAGCAGCGGATGGGACACTCTCACCTACGAGCAGTACTTC.

The rearrangement joins TRBV11-2 to TRBJ2-7; a possible D gene is TRBD1 (5 bases). Between the trimmed V and J ends, which lost 0 bases and 3 bases, there was a span of 12 bases. From germline, CDR1 is SGHAT and CDR2 FQNNGV. The CDR3 consists of 15 residues. Here the CDR3 reads CASSLEGAGFYEQYF. CDR3 in DNA: TGTGCCAGCAGCTTAGAAGGGGCAGGGTTCTACGAGCAGTACTTC.

The CDR3 nucleotides are TGCGCCAGCAGCCTACGGGACGGGGGGGCGAACGGGGAGCTGTTTTTT. Residues: CASSLRDGGANGELFF. The V gene is TRBV4-1, the J gene TRBJ2-2; 8 bases fit TRBD2. Germline trimming cut 4 bases from V and 7 bases from J; bases unmatched to any gene: 11. Looked up from germline, CDR1 is MGHRA and CDR2 is YSYEKL. The CDR3 runs to 16 residues.

This clone was counted only a few times. The chain has TRBV5-1 and TRBJ1-2, with D perhaps TRBD1 (5 bases). The CDR3 has 14 amino acids. Germline V gives CDR1 SGHRS, CDR2 YFSETQ. V was pared by 4 bases and J by 6 bases, with 16 bases between. The CDR3 region has the DNA TGCGCCAGCAGCCCCTTCCCAGGGAGGGATGGCTACACCTTC. Translating gives CASSPFPGRDGYTF. Together with reference TRBV5-1 and TRBJ1-2, the CDR3 gives the full variable domain: KAGVTQTPRYLIKTRGQQVTLSCSPISGHRSVSWYQQTPGQGLQFLFEYFSETQRNKGNFPGRFSGRQFSNSRSEMNVSTLELGDSALYLCASSPFPGRDGYTFGSGTRLTVV.

V usage is TRBV29-1 and J usage is TRBJ2-1; 8 bases are shared with TRBD1. This CDR3 is 15 amino acids long. Looked up from germline, CDR1 is SQVTM and CDR2 is ANQGSEA. V was pared by 1 base and J by 5 bases, with 7 bases of the junction left unmatched. The CDR3 nucleotides read TGCAGCGTTGAAGTCCCATGGACAGGGAACAATGAGCAGTTCTTC. Its translation: CSVEVPWTGNNEQFF.

CDR3 coding DNA: TGTGCCAGCAGCCCTACTAAGCTCGTTGGACAGGCCTACGAGCAGTACTTC. Encoded protein: CASSPTKLVGQAYEQYF. The rearrangement uses TRBV11-2 and TRBJ2-7, with 7 bases aligning to TRBD1. Germline loops: CDR1 SGHAT, CDR2 FQNNGV. Trimming took 5 bases from V and 2 from J; bases not matched to a gene: 15. This CDR3 comprises 17 residues.

This clone was counted between two and nine times. The rearrangement uses TRBV19 and TRBJ1-5, with TRBD1 as a possible D gene (5 bases). The CDR3 extends over 14 amino acids. The germline V and J ends were trimmed by 3 bases and 5 bases, with 11 bases remaining between them. CDR1 LNHDA and CDR2 SQIVND come from the germline V gene (reference sequence). CDR3 DNA sequence: TGTGCCAGTAGTATGGTGCAGGGTGATCAGCCCCAGCATTTT. The encoded protein is CASSMVQGDQPQHF.

This clone occurred once. This chain connects TRBV5-8 to TRBJ2-7; TRBD1 matches at 7 bases. The CDR3 is 15 amino acids. Germline-derived CDR1 and CDR2 are SGHTS and YDEGEE. Unmatched junction bases numbered 11, after V lost 5 bases and J lost 3 bases. CDR3 nucleotides: TGTGCCAGCAGTCGCTCAGGACAGGTGGGCTACGAGCAGTACTTC. The encoded protein is CASSRSGQVGYEQYF. The full variable domain, rest sourced from reference TRBV5-8 and TRBJ2-7, is EAGVTQSPTHLIKTRGQQATLRCSPISGHTSVYWYQQALGLGLQFLLWYDEGEERNRGNFPPRFSGRQFPNYSSELNVNALELEDSALYLCASSRSGQVGYEQYFGPGTRLTVT.

The rearrangement uses TRBV7-9 and TRBJ2-7; TRBD2 matches at 10 bases. Germline CDR1 reads SEHNR; CDR2 reads FQNEAQ (reference sequence). The ends lost 6 bases at V and 5 bases at J; junction bases unmatched: 7. The CDR3 contains 14 residues. DNA for the CDR3: TGTGCCAGCAGAGATAGCGGGGGGTCTCACGAGCAGTACTTC. It is translated as CASRDSGGSHEQYF.

This clone was recorded once. V gene TRBV18 combines with J gene TRBJ1-6; the D gene is possibly TRBD1 (5 bases). The germline CDR1 and CDR2 sequences are KGHSH and LQKENI. Between the trimmed V and J ends, which lost 5 bases and 7 bases, there was a span of 21 bases. This CDR3 comprises 17 residues. CDR3 DNA sequence: TGTGCCAGCTCATCATCTCCACAGGAGCTGGGCAATTCACCCCTCCACTTT. This sequence encodes CASSSSPQELGNSPLHF.

V gene TRBV7-8 combines with J gene TRBJ2-5, with 12 bases aligning to TRBD2. CDR1 is SGHVS, CDR2 FQNEAQ, per germline. Losses at the gene ends were 7 bases for V and 5 bases for J; bases not matched to a gene: 14. The CDR3 runs to 17 residues. The CDR3: CASTSRALAGGTETQYF. The CDR3 DNA reads TGTGCCAGCACATCGAGGGCACTAGCGGGGGGAACGGAGACCCAGTACTTC.

This chain joins TRBV10-3 and TRBJ2-1; 9 nucleotides agree with TRBD1. J gave up 5 bases and V 4 bases, and 3 bases lay outside the gene matches. The CDR3 contains 14 residues. Germline CDR1 ENHRY, CDR2 SYGVKD. CDR3 DNA sequence: TGTGCCATCAGTGGACAGGGGGGGGACAATGAGCAGTTCTTC. Protein product: CAISGQGGDNEQFF.

V gene TRBV4-1 combines with J gene TRBJ1-1; 7 nucleotides line up with TRBD1. Trimming took 4 bases from V and 1 from J; bases not matched to a gene: 9. CDR3 length: 16 residues. Germline V gives CDR1 MGHRA, CDR2 YSYEKL. CDR3 sequence (DNA): TGCGCCAGCAGCCCCGCGACAGGGCGGGAGAACACTGAAGCTTTCTTT. Translating it yields CASSPATGRENTEAFF.

The chain employs TRBV9 and TRBJ2-3; D is undetermined. This CDR3 spans 14 amino acids. Germline assignment: CDR1 SGDLS and CDR2 YYNGEE. V lost 1 base and J 6 bases, leaving 12 bases between the germline ends. CDR3 bases: TGTGCCAGCAGCGTATTGTCCGGTCCGGATACGCAGTATTTT. This codes for CASSVLSGPDTQYF.

The chain recombines TRBV5-5 with TRBJ1-1, with D uncertain. V lost 1 base to trimming and J lost 7 bases, with 14 bases between them. Germline V gene lookup returns CDR1 SGHKS and CDR2 YYEKEE (reference sequence). The CDR3 runs to 14 residues. The CDR3 bases are TGTGCCAGCAGCTTGTGGCAGGAACCCCTTGAAGCTTTCTTT. Amino acids: CASSLWQEPLEAFF.

The gene calls are TRBV2 and TRBJ1-2; D may be TRBD1 (5 bases). The CDR3 loop spans 15 amino acids. The ends were cut back, 0 bases at V and 12 bases at J, with 20 bases in the middle. In germline, CDR1 is SNHLY, CDR2 FYNNEI. CDR3 DNA: TGTGCCAGCAGTGAAGCTCAGGGAGGTTTCTATCGCCACACCTTC. This encodes CASSEAQGGFYRHTF.

The chain combines TRBV6-1 with TRBJ1-3; possibly TRBD1 for D (5 bases). The CDR3 contains 16 residues. V lost 1 base and J 3 bases, leaving 13 bases between the germline ends. In germline, CDR1 is MNHNS, CDR2 SASEGT. The CDR3 DNA reads TGTGCCAGCAGTGAAGAGCGGGGCGCTCGTGGAAACACCATATATTTT. Translation gives CASSEERGARGNTIYF.

The V and J genes are TRBV10-2 and TRBJ2-6; D is ambiguous. This CDR3 is 14 amino acids long. Per the germline V gene, CDR1 is WSHSY and CDR2 is SAAADI. V was shortened by 5 bases and J by 0 bases, with 5 bases between the two germline ends. DNA of the CDR3: TGCGCCAGCAGTTATAGCTCTGGGGCCAACGTCCTGACTTTC. It specifies CASSYSSGANVLTF.

The V and J genes are TRBV10-3 and TRBJ2-7; 10 positions match TRBD2. V lost 10 bases, J lost 5 bases, and 8 bases stayed unmatched. This CDR3 contains 13 residues. CDR1 ENHRY and CDR2 SYGVKD come from the germline V gene. The DNA for the CDR3 is TGTGCCACCTTAGCGGGGGGTAGCGACGAGCAGTACTTC. Protein: CATLAGGSDEQYF.

This clone was seen just once. At one of its ends the junction is not consistent with the germline gene, which may arise from a read error. This chain uses TRBV2 with TRBJ2-1; D not certain. The CDR3 contains 11 residues. CDR1 SNHLY and CDR2 FYNNEI come from the germline V gene. In DNA form, the CDR3 reads TGTGCCATCAGTACTAAGAACGAGCAGTTCTTC. This gives the protein CAISTKNEQFF.